Presented here are 19 T cell receptor beta chains from one specimen sequenced in a study of T cell repertoires in cytomegalovirus infection. These TCRs' antigens remain unknown. One entry per CDR3 protein, called by TCRdb with MiXCR from the reads. The sample has about 570,000 distinct CDR3 sequences, approximately 40% seen once; the top ten hold about 48%. The sample in question was cultured PBMCs, obtained from culture after CMV antigen stimulation. These receptors all come from a human donor in good health (CMV status not recorded). Some clones in this sample may be carry-over from other donors' samples.

This clonotype was detected only a few times. This CDR3 is CAINRDRRHNEQFF. The DNA for the CDR3 is TGTGCCATCAACAGGGATCGGAGGCACAATGAGCAGTTCTTC. The rearrangement uses TRBV10-3 and TRBJ2-1; a possible D gene is TRBD1 (6 bases). V was shortened by 7 bases and J by 5 bases, with 15 bases between the two germline ends. Germline V gene sequence: CDR1 ENHRY, CDR2 SYGVKD. The CDR3 extends over 14 amino acids.

V is TRBV19 and J is TRBJ2-7; D is possibly TRBD2 (7 bases). Deletions cut 3 bases from V and 4 bases from J, with 13 bases between. The CDR3 contains 14 residues. CDR1 is LNHDA and CDR2 is SQIVND in the germline V gene (reference sequence). The CDR3 nucleotides are TGTGCCAGTAGTATGAACGGGGGGCCATACGAGCAGTACTTC. Its translation: CASSMNGGPYEQYF.

V and J are TRBV7-9 and TRBJ2-1; D may be TRBD1 or TRBD2 (6 bases each). Trimming left V 1 base short and J 8 bases short, with 12 bases between. CDR1 and CDR2 (germline): SEHNR, FQNEAQ (reference sequence). CDR3 length equals 14 residues. Written as DNA, the CDR3 is TGTGCCAGCAGCTTAGGGGGGGCTATCGATGAGCAGTTCTTC. This codes for CASSLGGAIDEQFF.

The chain has TRBV2 and TRBJ1-5; tentative D call: TRBD1 (6 bases). V gave up 7 bases and J gave up 4 bases, with 14 bases separating them. In germline, CDR1 is SNHLY, CDR2 FYNNEI. There are 14 residues in the CDR3. The CDR3 reads CASTRQVGNQPQHF. CDR3 DNA sequence: TGTGCCAGCACACGACAGGTTGGGAATCAGCCCCAGCATTTT.

The sample holds a few counts of this clonotype. The V call is TRBV5-6, the J call TRBJ2-7; D tentatively fits TRBD1 or TRBD2 (6 bases each). Trimming removed 3 bases at V and 2 bases at J, with 12 bases between. This CDR3 comprises 14 residues. Germline V CDR1 and CDR2: SGHDT, YYEEEE. CDR3: CASSWGDTTYEQYF. CDR3 coding DNA: TGTGCCAGCAGCTGGGGGGACACAACCTACGAGCAGTACTTC.

The genes are TRBV11-2 and TRBJ2-1, with D tentatively TRBD1 (6 bases). This CDR3 spans 15 amino acids. Germline V lookup: CDR1 SGHAT, CDR2 FQNNGV. Trimming pared 3 bases from V and 5 bases from J, leaving 14 bases between. The CDR3 region is CASSFEGRGHNEQFF. Written as DNA, the CDR3 is TGTGCCAGCAGCTTTGAGGGCAGGGGACACAATGAGCAGTTCTTC.

This clonotype showed up many times. The genes are TRBV5-1 and TRBJ2-2; D is ambiguous. Trimming shortened V by 1 base and J by 1 base, and 8 bases separated the two germline ends. Germline values: CDR1 SGHRS, CDR2 YFSETQ. This CDR3 is built from 15 residues. This chain's CDR3 is CASSLIRVNTGELFF. The CDR3 bases are TGCGCCAGCAGCTTGATCAGAGTGAACACCGGGGAGCTGTTTTTT.

The V call is TRBV28, the J call TRBJ1-4; 7 nucleotides line up with TRBD1. The CDR3 loop spans 14 amino acids. Germline V gene data show CDR1 as MDHEN and CDR2 as SYDVKM. After removal of 3 bases from V and 8 bases from J, the junction contained 6 bases not matched to a gene. This CDR3 is CASSLWTGGEKLFF. The CDR3 DNA reads as TGTGCCAGCAGTTTGTGGACAGGCGGCGAAAAACTGTTTTTT. Drawing the rest from reference TRBV28 and TRBJ1-4, the complete variable domain is DVKVTQSSRYLVKRTGEKVFLECVQDMDHENMFWYRQDPGLGLRLIYFSYDVKMKEKGDIPEGYSVSREKKERFSLILESASTNQTSMYLCASSLWTGGEKLFFGSGTQLSVL.

The chain recombines TRBV20-1 with TRBJ2-1; 10 bases are a match to TRBD2. The CDR3 consists of 15 residues. CDR1 DFQATT and CDR2 SNEGSKA come from the germline V gene (reference sequence). J lost 6 bases, V lost 7 bases, and 12 bases had no gene match. The CDR3 DNA follows: TGCAGTGTTCAGCTATCTAGCGGGAGCATCAATGAGCAGTTCTTC. Amino acid sequence: CSVQLSSGSINEQFF.

The chain links TRBV7-2 to TRBJ2-1; either TRBD1 or TRBD2 may fit D (7 bases each). The CDR3 contains 15 residues. The germline V and J ends were trimmed by 5 bases and 0 bases, with 11 bases remaining between them. Per germline, CDR1 SGHTA and CDR2 FQGNSA. CDR3 in DNA: TGTGCCAGCAGCCAGGGGGGGTTCTCCTACAATGAGCAGTTCTTC. Encoded protein: CASSQGGFSYNEQFF.

V usage is TRBV6-2 or TRBV6-3 and J usage is TRBJ1-5; D is undetermined. Germline CDR1 and CDR2: MNHEY and SVGEGT. The CDR3 extends over 11 amino acids. V lost 2 bases and J lost 6, with 2 bases in between. The CDR3 DNA sequence: TGTGCCAGCAGTTACCCTCAGCCCCAGCATTTT. Protein sequence: CASSYPQPQHF.

The V and J genes are TRBV15 and TRBJ1-3; D gene uncertain. Deletions cut 3 bases from V and 10 bases from J, with 10 bases between. This CDR3 region has 12 residues. Germline V gene lookup returns CDR1 LNHNV and CDR2 YYDKDF (reference sequence). DNA of the CDR3: TGTGCCACCAGCAGCCTCCCCGGGACCATATATTTT. This sequence encodes CATSSLPGTIYF.

This clonotype was recorded at least ten times. J is TRBJ2-1 and V is TRBV7-2; TRBD2 matches 9 bases. This CDR3 contains 15 residues. V lost 5 bases to trimming and J lost 7 bases; unmatched junction nucleotides: 9. Germline CDR1 SGHTA, CDR2 FQGNSA. The CDR3 nucleotides read TGTGCCAGCAGCGAGGGAGCGGGAGGTTATAATGAGCAGTTCTTC. It codes for CASSEGAGGYNEQFF.

This chain links TRBV6-8 with TRBJ2-3; unclear D gene. This CDR3 is built from 13 residues. Germline V gene lookup returns CDR1 MNHGY and CDR2 SAAAGT. Trimming stripped 7 bases from V and 7 bases from J, with 15 bases between. The CDR3 sequence is CASTPLPRYTQYF. The CDR3 bases are TGTGCCAGCACGCCTTTACCGAGGTATACGCAGTATTTT.

The chain uses TRBV19 and TRBJ2-1; 9 bases fit TRBD1. V was clipped by 3 bases and J by 7 bases; unmatched bases: 7. There are 15 residues in the CDR3. Germline V gene data show CDR1 as LNHDA and CDR2 as SQIVND (reference sequence). The CDR3 coding sequence is TGTGCCAGTAGTATCCCGGGACAGGGAGGGAATGAGCAGTTCTTC. Its protein is CASSIPGQGGNEQFF.

A few counts support this clonotype. The chain uses TRBV19 and TRBJ2-1; no clear D. The CDR3 is 11 residues long. The germline gives CDR1 LNHDA, CDR2 SQIVND (reference sequence). Trimming pared 5 bases from V and 11 bases from J, leaving 10 bases between. DNA for the CDR3: TGTGCCAGTAGTGTAGGGTCCCAGCAGTTCTTC. Amino acid sequence: CASSVGSQQFF.

This clonotype was observed a few times. V is TRBV7-2 and J is TRBJ2-4, with a tentative D call TRBD1 (5 bases). V was cut by 3 bases and J by 4 bases, with 13 bases left in between. Germline V CDR1 and CDR2: SGHTA, FQGNSA. The CDR3 totals 15 residues. This chain's CDR3 is CASSFPQGTKNIQYF. CDR3 DNA: TGTGCCAGCAGCTTCCCCCAGGGCACAAAAAACATTCAGTACTTC.

This clonotype appeared many times. This sequence joins TRBV7-2 and TRBJ2-3; 8 positions match TRBD2. The CDR3 is 15 residues long. J was trimmed by 2 bases and V by 2 bases; bases with no gene match: 3. CDR1 is SGHTA and CDR2 is FQGNSA in the germline V gene. CDR3 DNA: TGTGCCAGCAGCTTATTCGGGGGGGACACAGATACGCAGTATTTT. It translates to CASSLFGGDTDTQYF.

This clonotype was seen many times. This chain uses TRBV7-2 with TRBJ2-5; 8 bases fit TRBD2. The CDR3 is 15 residues long. With 2 bases clipped from V and 5 bases from J, the junction kept 7 bases outside the gene matches. Germline V gives CDR1 SGHTA, CDR2 FQGNSA. CDR3 residues: CASSLIPGGSETQYF. For the CDR3, the DNA is TGTGCCAGCAGCTTAATTCCGGGAGGGTCGGAGACCCAGTACTTC.